Listed here are 24 T cell receptor beta chains from one sample, sequenced in a study of T cell changes during pregnancy in multiple sclerosis. Assay: immunoSEQ multiplex PCR; the TCRdb copy retains only in-frame clones and omits some. Counted here are tens of thousands of clones, about 91% occurring once; the ten biggest clones make up about 0.27%. The material sequenced was CD4+ T cells from peripheral blood mononuclear cells, taken in the third trimester of pregnancy. These receptors originate from a female donor in good health, enrolled as a control in a pregnancy study.

The chain has TRBV7-2 and TRBJ1-2, with D maybe TRBD1 (6 bases). The CDR3 extends over 17 amino acids. Germline V gene data show CDR1 as SGHTA and CDR2 as FQGNSA. Trimming removed 5 bases from V and 7 bases from J, with 26 bases in between. Here the CDR3 DNA reads TGTGCCAGCAGCCTCCCCGGGGGGGGCGCAGGTCTAAGTGGCTACACCTTC. This sequence encodes CASSLPGGGAGLSGYTF.

In nucleotides, the CDR3 is TGCGCCAGCAGCCAGGTCCTCGCGGATACGCAGTATTTT. Encoded protein: CASSQVLADTQYF. This chain connects TRBV4-1 to TRBJ2-3; D is ambiguous. The germline gives CDR1 MGHRA, CDR2 YSYEKL. Trimming took off 3 bases at V and 6 bases at J, with 10 bases between the two ends. The CDR3 runs to 13 residues.

The chain has TRBV7-2 and TRBJ2-2, with D possibly matching TRBD1 (5 bases). Trimming left V 5 bases short and J 7 bases short, with 11 bases between. The germline CDR1 and CDR2 sequences are SGHTA and FQGNSA. This CDR3 has 13 residues. The CDR3 DNA is TGTGCCAGCAGCCAGGGTTTGGGCGGGGAGCTGTTTTTT. The encoded protein is CASSQGLGGELFF.

This chain links TRBV4-1 with TRBJ2-2; 9 bases are shared with TRBD1. The CDR3 sequence is 17 residues long. Germline CDR1 is MGHRA and CDR2 is YSYEKL. The trim removed 5 bases at V and 2 bases at J, leaving 9 bases unmatched. CDR3 residues: CASSSRPDRGNTGELFF. The CDR3 nucleotides are TGCGCCAGCAGCTCCCGCCCGGACAGGGGAAACACCGGGGAGCTGTTTTTT.

V and J are TRBV9 and TRBJ2-1; D is uncertain. The V gene lost 4 bases and the J gene lost 7 bases, with 18 bases spanning the gap. From germline, CDR1 is SGDLS and CDR2 YYNGEE. The CDR3 has 15 amino acids. The CDR3 loop reads CASSRISVKENEQFF. CDR3 in DNA: TGTGCCAGCAGCCGAATAAGCGTGAAAGAAAATGAGCAGTTCTTC. The full variable domain, its missing parts supplied by reference TRBV9 and TRBJ2-1, is DSGVTQTPKHLITATGQRVTLRCSPRSGDLSVYWYQQSLDQGLQFLIQYYNGEERAKGNILERFSAQQFPDLHSELNLSSLELGDSALYFCASSRISVKENEQFFGPGTRLTVL.

The chain uses TRBV19 and TRBJ1-2; a weak D match, TRBD1 (5 bases). V was clipped by 4 bases and J by 2 bases, with 8 bases between them. This CDR3 region has 13 residues. Germline CDR1 LNHDA, CDR2 SQIVND (reference sequence). CDR3 nucleotide sequence: TGTGCCAGTAGTAGGGGGAGGAACTATGGCTACACCTTC. As protein: CASSRGRNYGYTF.

The V gene is TRBV5-8, the J gene TRBJ1-5; D unresolved. The V gene's germline CDR1 is SGHTS and CDR2 YDEGEE. Trimming left V 0 bases short and J 3 bases short, with 7 bases between. CDR3 length equals 14 residues. The CDR3 nucleotides are TGTGCCAGCAGCTTGGTCCTTAACAATCAGCCCCAGCATTTT. It encodes CASSLVLNNQPQHF. Filled out from reference TRBV5-8 and TRBJ1-5, the complete variable domain reads EAGVTQSPTHLIKTRGQQATLRCSPISGHTSVYWYQQALGLGLQFLLWYDEGEERNRGNFPPRFSGRQFPNYSSELNVNALELEDSALYLCASSLVLNNQPQHFGDGTRLSIL.

This chain uses TRBV18 with TRBJ2-7; 14 nucleotides agree with TRBD2. The V gene end was trimmed by 3 bases and the J gene end by 7 bases; junction bases not matched to a gene: 8. The CDR3 spans 16 residues. In germline, CDR1 is KGHSH, CDR2 LQKENI. In DNA, the CDR3 is TGTGCCAGCTCACCCGGGACTAGCGGGGGAGTCAGGGAGCAGTACTTC. The encoded protein is CASSPGTSGGVREQYF.

This clone was picked up a small number of times. The rearrangement joins TRBV2 to TRBJ1-1; the D is unclear. Germline CDR1 reads SNHLY; CDR2 reads FYNNEI. The V end was cut by 7 bases, the J end by 6 bases, with 12 bases between. The CDR3 has 12 amino acids. As DNA, the CDR3 is TGTGCCAGCAATCAGGAAGATGCTGAAGCTTTCTTT. Amino acid sequence: CASNQEDAEAFF.

This chain links TRBV21-1 with TRBJ2-7; TRBD2, the table's D call, was not compared with the DNA. TRBV21-1 is listed as a pseudogene. The CDR3 is made up of 15 amino acids. CDR3 DNA: TGTGCCAGCAGCAAACTTCCGGGTTCCTCCTACGAGCAGTACTTC. Protein sequence: CASSKLPGSSYEQYF.

V and J are TRBV15 and TRBJ2-3; 7 nucleotides match TRBD1. J gave up 3 bases and V 0 bases, and 3 bases lay outside the gene matches. The CDR3 is made up of 15 amino acids. Germline V lookup: CDR1 LNHNV, CDR2 YYDKDF (reference sequence). CDR3 nucleotide sequence: TGTGCCACCAGCAGAGATAAGGGGGCTACAGATACGCAGTATTTT. It specifies CATSRDKGATDTQYF. The variable domain in full, completed from reference TRBV15 and TRBJ2-3, reads DAMVIQNPRYQVTQFGKPVTLSCSQTLNHNVMYWYQQKSSQAPKLLFHYYDKDFNNEADTPDNFQSRRPNTSFCFLDIRSPGLGDTAMYLCATSRDKGATDTQYFGPGTRLTVL.

This clone has a single count. V usage is TRBV7-2 and J usage is TRBJ1-2; D is unclear. Germline-derived CDR1 and CDR2 are SGHTA and FQGNSA. Trimming took 2 bases from V and 0 from J, leaving 10 bases between them. The length of the CDR3 is 15 residues. The CDR3 DNA follows: TGTGCCAGCAGCTTATCGGGAGGGTCTAACTATGGCTACACCTTC. It yields the protein CASSLSGGSNYGYTF.

V and J are TRBV22-1 and TRBJ1-5; the D call in the table, TRBD1, was not verified against the DNA. TRBV22-1 is marked as a pseudogene. CDR3 length: 15 residues. CDR3 loop: CPGTHRAAGNQPQHF. The CDR3 DNA is TGTCCTGGGACCCACAGGGCAGCGGGCAATCAGCCCCAGCATTTT.

The chain employs TRBV5-8 and TRBJ1-2; the D gene is possibly TRBD1 (5 bases). The CDR3 is 12 amino acids. V lost 2 bases, J lost 5 bases, and 7 bases lay in between. Germline CDR1 reads SGHTS; CDR2 reads YDEGEE. CDR3 sequence (DNA): TGTGCCAGCAGCTTAAGACAGTATGGCTACACCTTC. It codes for CASSLRQYGYTF.

The chain is built from TRBV18 and TRBJ2-7; no clear D gene. Germline CDR1 reads KGHSH; CDR2 reads LQKENI. Trimming stripped 3 bases from V and 3 bases from J, with 9 bases between. CDR3 length equals 13 residues. CDR3 bases: TGTGCCAGCTCACCGAGTAGTGACTACGAGCAGTACTTC. This sequence encodes CASSPSSDYEQYF.

As to this clone: Other DNA sequences in this sample translate to the same CDR3. The rearrangement links TRBV5-5 to TRBJ1-4; tentative D call: TRBD1 (6 bases). The CDR3 extends over 14 amino acids. CDR1 SGHKS and CDR2 YYEKEE come from the germline V gene (reference sequence). With 3 bases removed from V and 0 bases from J, the gap between germline ends came to 6 bases. The CDR3 nucleotides read TGTGCCAGCAGCTACAGGGCAACTAATGAAAAACTGTTTTTT. This gives the protein CASSYRATNEKLFF.

The chain recombines TRBV7-8 with TRBJ1-1; tentative D call: TRBD1 (6 bases). Deletions cut 4 bases from V and 3 bases from J, with 12 bases between. The CDR3 covers 14 residues. The germline CDR1 and CDR2 sequences are SGHVS and FQNEAQ. The CDR3 nucleotides are TGTGCCAGCAGCTCAACGTGGACAGACACTGAAGCTTTCTTT. Its translation: CASSSTWTDTEAFF.

In this sample, this clone turned up once. The chain employs TRBV7-8 and TRBJ2-1, with D uncertain. The CDR3 runs 17 residues. V was clipped by 1 base and J by 0 bases, with 13 bases between them. Germline CDR1 and CDR2: SGHVS and FQNEAQ. The CDR3, as DNA: TGTGCCAGCAGCTTAGAGAAGACACCCAGCTCCTACAATGAGCAGTTCTTC. This codes for CASSLEKTPSSYNEQFF.

The chain uses TRBV10-2 and TRBJ2-1; a possible D gene is TRBD2 (5 bases). Germline V gene data show CDR1 as WSHSY and CDR2 as SAAADI. This CDR3 region has 13 residues. Deletions cut 2 bases from V and 11 bases from J, with 13 bases between. This CDR3 is CASSEQRVGKQFF. CDR3 nucleotide sequence: TGCGCCAGCAGTGAGCAAAGGGTCGGGAAGCAGTTCTTC.

The rearrangement links TRBV11-1 to TRBJ2-7; 10 nucleotides line up with TRBD2. V shed 1 base and J 6 bases; nucleotides not matched to a gene: 0. Germline V CDR1 and CDR2: SGHAT, FQDESV (reference sequence). This CDR3 has 13 amino acids. The CDR3 reads CASSLGLAGEQYF. CDR3 DNA sequence: TGTGCCAGCAGCTTAGGACTAGCGGGCGAGCAGTACTTC.

J is TRBJ2-7 and V is TRBV5-4; the D gene is possibly TRBD1 (6 bases). Trimming cost V 0 bases and J 1 base, with 17 bases left between them. CDR3 size: 17 residues. The germline V gene has CDR1 SGHNT and CDR2 YYREEE (reference sequence). As DNA, the CDR3 is TGTGCCAGCAGCTTGGCTGGAAATAGGGGGAAGTCCTACGAGCAGTACTTC. It translates to CASSLAGNRGKSYEQYF.

This chain connects TRBV27 to TRBJ2-7; tentative D call: TRBD2 (6 bases). The CDR3 has 16 residues. Trimming took off 4 bases at V and 0 bases at J, with 16 bases between the two ends. In germline, CDR1 is MNHEY, CDR2 SMNVEV (reference sequence). The CDR3 DNA is TGTGCCAGCAGTTCCCTACGGGGGTCTAGCTCCTACGAGCAGTACTTC. It yields the protein CASSSLRGSSSYEQYF.

The rearrangement uses TRBV2 and TRBJ2-1; perhaps TRBD2 as D (5 bases). Germline V gene lookup returns CDR1 SNHLY and CDR2 FYNNEI. There are 15 residues in the CDR3. V lost 1 base and J lost 1, with 8 bases in between. This CDR3 reads CASSEEAGSYNEQFF. CDR3 bases: TGTGCCAGCAGTGAAGAGGCGGGTTCCTACAATGAGCAGTTCTTC.

The chain recombines TRBV5-1 with TRBJ2-1, with no clear D. Per germline, CDR1 SGHRS and CDR2 YFSETQ. V was cut by 0 bases and J by 0 bases, with 7 bases left in between. This CDR3 is built from 15 residues. CDR3 DNA: TGCGCCAGCAGCTTGGTGCGGAACTCCTACAATGAGCAGTTCTTC. Residues: CASSLVRNSYNEQFF.